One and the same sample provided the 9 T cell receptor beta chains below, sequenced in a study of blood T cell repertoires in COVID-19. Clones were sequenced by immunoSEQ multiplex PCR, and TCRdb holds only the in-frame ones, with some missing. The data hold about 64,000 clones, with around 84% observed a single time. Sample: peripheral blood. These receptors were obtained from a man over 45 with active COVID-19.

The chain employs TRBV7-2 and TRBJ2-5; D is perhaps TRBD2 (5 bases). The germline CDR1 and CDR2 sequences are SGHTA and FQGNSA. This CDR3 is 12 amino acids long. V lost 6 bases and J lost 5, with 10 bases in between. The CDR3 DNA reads TGTGCCAGCAGTCCTACTAGTGAGACCCAGTACTTC. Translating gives CASSPTSETQYF.

CDR3 sequence (DNA): TGTGCCAGCAGCCCTCCTATGGACTATGGCTACACCTTC. Protein: CASSPPMDYGYTF. The chain recombines TRBV9 with TRBJ1-2; D uncertain. Germline CDR1 reads SGDLS; CDR2 reads YYNGEE. CDR3 length: 13 amino acids. V was shortened by 4 bases and J by 3 bases, with 10 bases between the two germline ends. The full variable domain, its missing parts supplied by reference TRBV9 and TRBJ1-2, is DSGVTQTPKHLITATGQRVTLRCSPRSGDLSVYWYQQSLDQGLQFLIQYYNGEERAKGNILERFSAQQFPDLHSELNLSSLELGDSALYFCASSPPMDYGYTFGSGTRLTVV.

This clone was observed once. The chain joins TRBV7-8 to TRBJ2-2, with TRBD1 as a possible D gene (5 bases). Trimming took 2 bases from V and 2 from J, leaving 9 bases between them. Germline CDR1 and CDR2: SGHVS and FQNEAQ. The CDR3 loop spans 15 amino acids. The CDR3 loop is CASSLIRVNTGELFF. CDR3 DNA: TGTGCCAGCAGCTTAATCAGGGTTAACACCGGGGAGCTGTTTTTT.

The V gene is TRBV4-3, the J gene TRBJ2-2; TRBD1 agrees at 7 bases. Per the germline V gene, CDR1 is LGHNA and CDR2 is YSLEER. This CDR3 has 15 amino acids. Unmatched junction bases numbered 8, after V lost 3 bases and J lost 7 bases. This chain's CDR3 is CASSQVQGFGGELFF. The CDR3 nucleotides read TGCGCCAGCAGCCAGGTACAGGGGTTCGGCGGGGAGCTGTTTTTT.

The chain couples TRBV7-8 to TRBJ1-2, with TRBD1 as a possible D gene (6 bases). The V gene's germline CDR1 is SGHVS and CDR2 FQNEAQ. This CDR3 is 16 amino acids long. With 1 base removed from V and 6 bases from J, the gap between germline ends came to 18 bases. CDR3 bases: TGTGCCAGCAGCTTAGGCCTAACAGGGATGGGGCATGGCTACACCTTC. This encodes CASSLGLTGMGHGYTF.

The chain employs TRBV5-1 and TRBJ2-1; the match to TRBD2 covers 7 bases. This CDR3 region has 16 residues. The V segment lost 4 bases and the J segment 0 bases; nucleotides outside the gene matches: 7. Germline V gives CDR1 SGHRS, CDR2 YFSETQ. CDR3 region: CASSEPRGNSYNEQFF. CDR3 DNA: TGCGCCAGCAGCGAACCGCGGGGGAACTCCTACAATGAGCAGTTCTTC.

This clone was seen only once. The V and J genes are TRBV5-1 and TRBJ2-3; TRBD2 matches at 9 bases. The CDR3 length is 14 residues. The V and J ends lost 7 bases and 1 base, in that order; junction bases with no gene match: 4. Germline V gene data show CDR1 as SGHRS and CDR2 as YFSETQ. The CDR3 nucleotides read TGCGCCAGCTATAGCGGGAGTGGCACAGATACGCAGTATTTT. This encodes CASYSGSGTDTQYF. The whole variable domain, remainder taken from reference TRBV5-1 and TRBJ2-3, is KAGVTQTPRYLIKTRGQQVTLSCSPISGHRSVSWYQQTPGQGLQFLFEYFSETQRNKGNFPGRFSGRQFSNSRSEMNVSTLELGDSALYLCASYSGSGTDTQYFGPGTRLTVL.

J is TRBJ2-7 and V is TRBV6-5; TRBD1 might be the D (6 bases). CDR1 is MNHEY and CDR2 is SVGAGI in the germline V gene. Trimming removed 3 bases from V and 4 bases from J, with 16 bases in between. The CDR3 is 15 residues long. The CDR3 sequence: CASSYTGFEIYEQYF. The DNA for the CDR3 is TGTGCCAGCAGTTATACAGGGTTTGAAATTTACGAGCAGTACTTC.

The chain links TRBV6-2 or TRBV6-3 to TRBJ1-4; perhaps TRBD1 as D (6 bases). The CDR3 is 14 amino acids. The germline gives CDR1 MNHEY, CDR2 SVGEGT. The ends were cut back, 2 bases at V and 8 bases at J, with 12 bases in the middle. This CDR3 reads CASSYGGPLEKLFF. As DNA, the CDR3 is TGTGCCAGCAGTTACGGGGGCCCTCTGGAAAAACTGTTTTTT.